This record looks at one T cell receptor (beta chain) sequence and its context. This sample stems from a study of Tregs in tolerant kidney transplant recipients. The assay was immunoSEQ multiplex PCR, and TCRdb's table has in-frame clones only and misses some. The top ten hold approximately 0.34% of the sample, which has just under 65,000 clones, 98% seen once. Per the germline V gene, CDR1 is MNHNS and CDR2 is SASEGT. This CDR3 is 12 amino acids long. With 4 bases removed from V and 3 bases from J, the gap between germline ends came to 6 bases. The receptor comes from a human donor who received a combined kidney and bone marrow transplant. V and J are TRBV6-1 and TRBJ1-2, with D unclear. Sample: Tregs from blood, taken before the transplant. The CDR3 DNA reads as TGTGCCAGCAGTGTCCAGGACTATGGCTACACCTTC. Translating gives CASSVQDYGYTF.